This T cell receptor beta chain was observed in a study of PD-1 blockade in classical Hodgkin lymphoma. Study outcomes and limitations: Newly diagnosed patients had diversity similar to the baseline diversity of complete responders. Baseline TCR diversity was reportedly lower in newly diagnosed patients than healthy donors.

Clones were sequenced by immunoSEQ multiplex PCR, and TCRdb holds only the in-frame ones, with some missing. The repertoire holds 30,000 to 35,000 clones, with about 88% as singletons. V dropped 0 bases and J dropped 4 bases, with 13 bases sitting between them. The CDR3 consists of 16 residues. Germline CDR1 is SGHKS and CDR2 is YYEKEE (reference sequence). The time point denotes: cycle 4 day 1 (C4D1), after 6 weeks of nivolumab. Following autologous stem cell transplantation, relapse occurred in every patient, and exposure to brentuximab vedotin varied. The CD4+ T cells used were purified from thawed PBMCs through magnetic negative selection. Complete response, partial response or progressive disease was recorded as best response. Details on this clone: Its antigen is unknown.

The material was CD4+ T cells from blood, obtained before the fourth cycle of nivolumab. V usage is TRBV5-5 and J usage is TRBJ2-2, with a tentative D call TRBD2 (5 bases). This receptor was identified in a human donor with classical Hodgkin lymphoma. CDR3 sequence: CASSLARGRSTGELFF. DNA for the CDR3: TGTGCCAGCAGCTTGGCCCGGGGTAGGAGCACCGGGGAGCTGTTTTTT.